This T cell receptor beta chain was documented in a study of molecular identifiers for immune sequencing clone quantification. The germline V gene has CDR1 DFQATT and CDR2 SNEGSKA (reference sequence). The CDR3 extends over 13 amino acids. V dropped 3 bases and J dropped 0 bases, with 8 bases sitting between them. TCRdb analysed the PCR reads with MiXCR anew, one entry per CDR3 protein. The sample shows about 510,000 distinct CDR3 sequences, over 20% of them seen only once. When naive CD8 T cells were sorted, they were gated as CD8+CD4-CCR7+CD45RA+. Only one count was recorded for this clonotype. The sequencing sample was made of naive CD8+ T cells from blood, with Jurkat cell RNA spiked in. Sample subset: FACS-sorted CD8+CD4-CCR7+CD45RA+ naive T cells. This sequence joins TRBV20-1 and TRBJ2-5; no reliable D call. The receptor was derived from a human donor in good health. Some libraries in this study had Jurkat cell RNA spiked in. The CDR3 nucleotides are TGCAGTGCTAGGGTCAAGTACCAAGAGACCCAGTACTTC. Translated: CSARVKYQETQYF.